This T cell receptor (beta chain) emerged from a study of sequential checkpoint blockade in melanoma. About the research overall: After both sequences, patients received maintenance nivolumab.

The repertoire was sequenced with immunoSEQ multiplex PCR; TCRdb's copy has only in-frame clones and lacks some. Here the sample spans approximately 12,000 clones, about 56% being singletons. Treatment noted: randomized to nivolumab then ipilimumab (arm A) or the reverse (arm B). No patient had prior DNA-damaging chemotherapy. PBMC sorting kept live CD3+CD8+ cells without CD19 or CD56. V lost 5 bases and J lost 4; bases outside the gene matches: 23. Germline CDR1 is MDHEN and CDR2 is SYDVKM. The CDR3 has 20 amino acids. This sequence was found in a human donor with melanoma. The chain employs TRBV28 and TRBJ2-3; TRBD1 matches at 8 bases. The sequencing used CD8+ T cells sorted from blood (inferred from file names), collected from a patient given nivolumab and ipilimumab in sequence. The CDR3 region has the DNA TGTGCCAGCAGTCCTGCCTATGTCTCTTACGACAGGGGAATCCCAGATACGCAGTATTTT. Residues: CASSPAYVSYDRGIPDTQYF.